The subject of this entry is one T cell receptor beta chain. V shed 0 bases, J shed 0 bases, and the junction held 6 bases outside the gene matches. Germline values: CDR1 SGHRS, CDR2 YFSETQ. This CDR3 region has 18 residues. This record belongs to a study of blood T cell repertoires in COVID-19. Study summary: Italy, Spain and the United States were the sources of the convalescent and acute COVID-19 samples. T cells, B-cell-depleted T cells, or PBMCs provided the cDNA or gDNA that served as material.

As originally analysed: Reference gene primer amplification gave nucleated cell count estimates. Profiling relied on immunoSEQ multiplex PCR, and the TCRdb table lists in-frame clones only, not all of them. From that table come the V and J calls and clone size; the DNA was used to work out D and trimming. The table records roughly 140,000 clones, 90% of them present only once. The sample consisted of peripheral blood. The origin of this receptor is an elderly woman with acute or convalescent COVID-19. This sequence joins TRBV5-1 and TRBJ2-7, with 13 bases identical to TRBD2. CDR3 sequence reads: CASSLGLAGGPPSYEQYF. The DNA for the CDR3 is TGCGCCAGCAGCTTGGGACTAGCGGGGGGCCCCCCCTCCTACGAGCAGTACTTC.